This passage covers 10 T cell receptor beta chains from one sample sequenced in a study of CD8+CD57+ T cells in acquired aplastic anemia. The use of genomic DNA as template underpinned the TCR beta VDJ and CDR3 profiling. TCRdb reprocessed the reads with MiXCR, giving one entry per CDR3 protein. The table records about 150,000 distinct CDR3 sequences, about 50% of them present only once. Selection for sequencing was limited to patients who had shown CD8+CD57+ cell expansion by flow cytometry. Sequenced input: sorted CD4+, CD8+, or CD8+CD57+ T cells (not recorded which) from PBMCs. The receptors come from a human donor with aplastic anemia.

This clonotype is a singleton in its sample. This chain uses TRBV9 with TRBJ1-6; no clear D gene. The ends were cut back, 4 bases at V and 13 bases at J, with 15 bases in the middle. Germline assignment: CDR1 SGDLS and CDR2 YYNGEE. The CDR3 is 13 residues long. The CDR3 region is CASSTQVVEPLHF. CDR3 nucleotides: TGTGCCAGCAGCACCCAGGTGGTTGAGCCCCTCCACTTT.

The genes are TRBV15 and TRBJ2-7; either TRBD1 or TRBD2 may fit D (7 bases each). Germline lookup yields CDR1 LNHNV and CDR2 YYDKDF (reference sequence). This CDR3 region has 15 residues. Trimming stripped 5 bases from V and 1 base from J, with 15 bases between. Written as DNA, the CDR3 is TGTGCCACCAGCGCTCGACAGGGAGGGTCCTACGAGCAGTACTTC. This translates into CATSARQGGSYEQYF.

This clonotype was counted ten times or more. The chain has TRBV11-2 and TRBJ2-3; D remains ambiguous. The V gene's germline CDR1 is SGHAT and CDR2 FQNNGV. With 2 bases removed from V and 4 bases from J, the gap between germline ends came to 13 bases. This CDR3 is 15 amino acids long. CDR3 sequence reads: CASSLLRTTADTQYF. The CDR3 region has the DNA TGTGCCAGCAGCTTACTAAGGACCACAGCAGATACGCAGTATTTT.

This clonotype showed up many times. The chain combines TRBV12-3 or TRBV12-4 with TRBJ2-5; no definite D call. The CDR3 consists of 12 residues. V was pared by 8 bases and J by 4 bases, with 11 bases between. The CDR3: CASVDMGETQYF. DNA of the CDR3: TGTGCCAGCGTTGACATGGGAGAGACCCAGTACTTC.

The chain links TRBV7-6 to TRBJ1-1, with a tentative D call TRBD1 (5 bases). Germline V gene lookup returns CDR1 SGHVS and CDR2 FNYEAQ. V was pared by 5 bases and J by 3 bases, with 7 bases between. The CDR3 loop spans 12 amino acids. This chain's CDR3 is CASSTRDTEAFF. The DNA for the CDR3 is TGTGCCAGCAGCACCAGGGACACTGAAGCTTTCTTT. Looking up the rest from reference TRBV7-6 and TRBJ1-1 gives the full variable domain: GAGVSQSPRYKVTKRGQDVALRCDPISGHVSLYWYRQALGQGPEFLTYFNYEAQQDKSGLPNDRFSAERPEGSISTLTIQRTEQRDSAMYRCASSTRDTEAFFGQGTRLTVV.

This clonotype came up many times. The V gene is TRBV30, the J gene TRBJ2-3; D ambiguous. There are 11 residues in the CDR3. The ends were cut back, 3 bases at V and 8 bases at J, with 9 bases in the middle. Germline lookup yields CDR1 GTSNPN and CDR2 SVGIG (reference sequence). The DNA of the CDR3 is TGTGCCTGGAGGCAGCGACGTACGCAGTATTTT. This encodes CAWRQRRTQYF.

The gene calls are TRBV11-2 and TRBJ2-7, with TRBD1 matching 10 bases. This CDR3 has 14 amino acids. In germline, CDR1 is SGHAT, CDR2 FQNNGV. V gave up 5 bases and J gave up 10 bases; unmatched junction bases: 11. In nucleotides, the CDR3 is TGTGCCAGCAGCCTAGTGGGGACAGGGGTCGACCAGTACTTC. This encodes CASSLVGTGVDQYF.

This clonotype was detected a few times. The chain employs TRBV30 and TRBJ1-2; D is unclear. V lost 4 bases to trimming and J lost 0 bases, with 9 bases between them. Germline CDR1 and CDR2: GTSNPN and SVGIG (reference sequence). The CDR3 is 13 amino acids. The CDR3 reads CAWIGGSNYGYTF. The CDR3 DNA follows: TGTGCCTGGATTGGTGGGTCTAACTATGGCTACACCTTC.

This clonotype was seen a handful of times. CDR3 region: CASSTGPNTYEQYF. CDR3 nucleotide sequence: TGTGCCAGCAGCACAGGTCCTAATACCTACGAGCAGTACTTC. The rearrangement links TRBV27 to TRBJ2-7; maybe TRBD1 (5 bases). This CDR3 spans 14 amino acids. The germline V gene encodes CDR1 MNHEY and CDR2 SMNVEV (reference sequence). Trimming removed 6 bases at V and 2 bases at J, with 14 bases between.

The genes are TRBV7-8 and TRBJ1-1; D is undetermined. Germline loops: CDR1 SGHVS, CDR2 FQNEAQ. The CDR3 sequence is 15 residues long. The V end lost 5 bases, the J end lost 0 bases, and 13 bases lay between the germline ends. CDR3 nucleotides: TGTGCCAGCAGCCCCCCACAGCGCGTGAACACTGAAGCTTTCTTT. This encodes CASSPPQRVNTEAFF.